The TCR beta chain described here comes from a study of human T cells and chemical hapten exposure. For the study at large: Patients, mostly women, had alopecia areata, alopecia totalis or alopecia universalis.

Turning to this clonotype: No antigen is known for it.

The library attached unique molecular identifiers to individual cDNA molecules. TCRdb recomputed calls from the RACE reads with MiXCR, one row per CDR3 protein. Among about 120,000 distinct CDR3 sequences listed, about 11% were seen once. Sample time point: patch test 3, about 24 weeks after DPC sensitization. Treatment in this sample: therapeutic diphenylcyclopropenone sensitization with weekly scalp DPC. Blood draws preceded each patch test application. Points from the study as a whole: DPC sensitization left the count of TCRs above 1 in 1000 unchanged.

There are 14 residues in the CDR3. V lost 6 bases to trimming and J lost 2 bases; unmatched junction nucleotides: 7. CDR1 DFQATT and CDR2 SNEGSKA come from the germline V gene (reference sequence). The clonotype was recovered from a woman in her forties or fifties with alopecia areata. Some clones in this sample may be carry-over from other donors' samples. Here the sequenced sample was whole blood, taken in connection with sensitization to the hapten diphenylcyclopropenone (DPC). The chain recombines TRBV20-1 with TRBJ1-5, with TRBD1 matching 7 bases. Here the CDR3 DNA reads TGCAGTGCCCAGGGGGTGATTGGCAATCAGCCCCAGCATTTT. It encodes CSAQGVIGNQPQHF.